The T cell receptor (beta chain) under discussion was sequenced for a study of blood T cell repertoires in COVID-19. Study in general: Samples came from the United States, Italy and Spain, spanning acute and convalescent COVID-19. PBMCs, B-cell-depleted T cells, or T cells were the source of the cDNA or gDNA that made up the material.

As handled by the study authors: Researchers report that nucleated cell counts were estimated from reference gene primer amplification. The repertoire was sequenced with immunoSEQ multiplex PCR; TCRdb's copy has only in-frame clones and lacks some. V, J and clone size were drawn from that table, and D and trimming were deduced from the DNA. The sample contains 250,000 to 300,000 clones, about 88% of which appear only once. V lost 6 bases, J lost 1 base, and 5 bases stayed unmatched. This CDR3 is 15 amino acids long. In germline, CDR1 is KGHSH, CDR2 LQKENI. The sequence derives from a man in his late teens or twenties with active or convalescent COVID-19. The J gene is TRBJ2-2, the V gene TRBV18, with 7 bases fitting TRBD2. Source material: peripheral blood. In nucleotides, the CDR3 is TGTGCCAGCTCCGTCCAGCGGGAGAACACCGGGGAGCTGTTTTTT. This gives the protein CASSVQRENTGELFF.